This TCR beta chain comes out of a study of T cells after yellow fever vaccination. Trimming took 2 bases from V and 3 from J, leaving 11 bases between them. The CDR3 has 15 amino acids. From germline, CDR1 is MGHRA and CDR2 YSYEKL. This clonotype was detected a few times. What it binds is not known. Regarding the study as a whole: One caveat is that FACS-sorted repertoires could contain abundant clonotypes contaminating from the bulk population. The booster saw the reappearance of most primary-vaccination clones (around 96% CD4, 70% to 90% CD8). The CD4 and CD8 compartments had a small share of their clonotypes in common.

Researchers made TCR cDNA using 5'RACE template switching, and this step added a universal primer site and UMIs. Via MiXCR, TCRdb re-called the 5' RACE reads, giving one row per CDR3 protein. The repertoire holds around 340,000 distinct CDR3 sequences, with approximately 12% as singletons. This sequence was found in a man aged 18-30 years who received the YFV17D yellow fever vaccine. The material was CD4+ T cells sorted from PBMCs, obtained 15 days after the yellow fever booster vaccination. The V and J genes are TRBV4-1 and TRBJ2-1; D is unclear. The CDR3 is CASSQFGQNYNEQFF. The CDR3 region has the DNA TGCGCCAGCAGCCAATTTGGCCAGAACTACAATGAGCAGTTCTTC.